The T cell receptor (beta chain) under discussion was sequenced for a study of T cells after yellow fever vaccination. Researchers made TCR cDNA using 5'RACE template switching, and this step added a universal primer site and UMIs. TCRdb fed the 5' RACE reads into MiXCR, producing one record per CDR3 protein. The sample contains 620,000 or so distinct CDR3 sequences, 10% to 15% of which appear only once. General study points: Abundant clonotypes (contaminants from the bulk population) could be present in FACS-sorted repertoires.

As for this clonotype: The antigen is not known.

The sequence derives from a man aged 25 to 40 who received the YFV17D yellow fever vaccine. The material was PBMCs, obtained on the day of the yellow fever booster vaccination.

Here the CDR3 reads CASRLAGAAYEQYF. CDR3 bases: TGTGCCAGCCGACTAGCGGGAGCGGCCTACGAGCAGTACTTC. V and J are TRBV7-2 and TRBJ2-7; 12 nucleotides match TRBD2. V shed 8 bases and J 2 bases; nucleotides not matched to a gene: 4. Germline CDR1 is SGHTA and CDR2 is FQGNSA. CDR3 size: 14 residues.